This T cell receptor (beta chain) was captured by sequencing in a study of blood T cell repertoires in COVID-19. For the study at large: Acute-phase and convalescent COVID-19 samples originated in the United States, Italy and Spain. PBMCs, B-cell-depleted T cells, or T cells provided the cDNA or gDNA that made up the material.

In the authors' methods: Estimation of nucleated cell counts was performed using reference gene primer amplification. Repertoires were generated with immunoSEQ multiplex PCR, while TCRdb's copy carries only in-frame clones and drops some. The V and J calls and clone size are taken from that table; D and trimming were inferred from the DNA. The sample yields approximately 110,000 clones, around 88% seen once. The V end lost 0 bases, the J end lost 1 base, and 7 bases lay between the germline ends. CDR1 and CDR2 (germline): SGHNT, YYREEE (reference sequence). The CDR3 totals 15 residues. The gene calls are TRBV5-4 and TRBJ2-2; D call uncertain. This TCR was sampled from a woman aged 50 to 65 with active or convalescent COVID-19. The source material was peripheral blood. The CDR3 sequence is CASSLGQVNTGELFF. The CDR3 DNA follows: TGTGCCAGCAGCTTGGGCCAGGTGAACACCGGGGAGCTGTTTTTT.